This TCR beta chain was sequenced during a study of graft-versus-host responses after intestinal transplantation. Processing of graft tissue released intraepithelial and lamina propria lymphocytes. Measured with immunoSEQ multiplex PCR; TCRdb has only the in-frame clones, and not every one. Here the sample spans several thousand clones, around four fifths being singletons. Between the trimmed V and J ends, which lost 5 bases and 0 bases, there was a span of 8 bases. The CDR3 runs 13 residues. The germline gives CDR1 MNHGY, CDR2 SAAAGT. The sequences come from ileum tissue, collected about 130 days after transplant. The sequence was obtained from a human patient who received an intestinal transplant, so some T cells may come from the graft donor. The gene calls are TRBV6-8 and TRBJ2-7, with no clear D. The CDR3 DNA reads as TGTGCCAGCAGTGAAACCAGCTCCTACGAGCAGTACTTC. Translating it yields CASSETSSYEQYF.